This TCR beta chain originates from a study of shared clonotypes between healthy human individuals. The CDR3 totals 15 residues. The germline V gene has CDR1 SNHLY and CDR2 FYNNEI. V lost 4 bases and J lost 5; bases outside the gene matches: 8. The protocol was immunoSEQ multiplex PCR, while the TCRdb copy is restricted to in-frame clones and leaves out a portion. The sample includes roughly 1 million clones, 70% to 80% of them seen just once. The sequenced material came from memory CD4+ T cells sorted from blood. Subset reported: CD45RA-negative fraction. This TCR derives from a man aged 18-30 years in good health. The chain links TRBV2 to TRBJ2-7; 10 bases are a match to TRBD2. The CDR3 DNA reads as TGTGCCAGCAGTGGGCCAGCGGGGGGGTATGACGAGCAGTACTTC. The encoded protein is CASSGPAGGYDEQYF.